The present TCR beta chain was sequenced within a study of regulatory T cells in long-lasting Graves disease (dated by TCRdb to about 2021). In the study overall: Antithyroid drugs had been taken for less than 3 months by newly diagnosed Graves' disease patients. This study used TCR sequencing and RNA sequencing of peripheral blood to compare persistent Graves' disease patients against newly diagnosed Graves' disease patients. The study was conducted in China and was registered as a clinical trial. A total of about 33 samples were covered by TCR sequencing, comprising some 13 persistent and 20 or so newly diagnosed Graves' disease patients.

The sample's time point, from its label and the paper: newly diagnosed GD, antithyroid drugs for less than 3 months. RNA was extracted from PBMCs in TRIzol for both TCR sequencing and RNA sequencing. The diagnosis of Graves' disease was made according to American Thyroid Association guidelines. Patients for the study were recruited at an endocrinology department in Xi'an, China. Each patient gave about 9.1 milliliters of peripheral blood, collected in an EDTA anticoagulant tube. Ficoll Paque Plus density gradient separation was used to isolate PBMCs, and no additional T cell sorting was done. RNA quality was checked with an Agilent 2100 Bioanalyzer and agarose gel, and concentration with a NanoDrop 2000. Many counts were recorded for this clonotype. It lacks a known antigen. Base quality data are lacking; no much larger clone is found one base away. Results and caveats for the whole study, not just this receptor: Persistent Graves' disease patients showed lower TCR Shannon entropy and fewer highly expanded clones than newly diagnosed patients, suggesting clonal expansion. The study examined only peripheral blood because the primary lesion, thyroid tissue, could not be accessed. Preferential use of TRBV28, TRBJ1-2 and TRBJ2-5 was observed in persistent disease, whereas TRBV20-1 and TRBJ2-1 were favored in newly diagnosed disease. Only the TCR beta chain was sequenced and analyzed. The small sample size was acknowledged by the authors as a limitation that may reduce accuracy. Persistent patients shared more public clonotypes among themselves (over 2,500) than newly diagnosed patients did (over 950).

From a lookup of the germline V gene, CDR1 and CDR2 are SGHRS and YFSETQ. For this chain, trimming is 1 base at the V end and 0 bases at the J end, and the number of junction bases without a gene match is 6. The CDR3 runs 16 residues from the cysteine to the phenylalanine. Only the CDR3 DNA stays, 48 bases, in frame from base 1. Libraries were built with multiplex PCR. Sequencer: Illumina HiSeq 4000. TCR beta libraries were built with iRepertoire HTBI primers and Arm-PCR amplification of CDR3 regions. Before sequencing, the PCR products underwent gel purification. In the source study's methods: A total of around 59 TRBV and 14 TRBJ segments were identified across samples and were used for gene usage analysis of CDR3 amino acid clonotypes. COPE and FqMerger were used to merge filtered high-quality paired reads into contigs. Contigs were aligned with BLAST to IMGT TRBV, TRBD and TRBJ reference genes, and CDR3 was defined per IMGT. Clonotypes above 0.1% frequency were classified as highly expanded clones. Repertoire diversity was measured by Shannon entropy, and V-J evenness by the Gini coefficient. A clonotype was considered public if more than one individual shared it. In TCRdb, the public reads were trimmed at Q25 with fastp and aligned with MiXCR, with productive beta chains retained. Entries are consolidated by CDR3 protein sequence, retaining the most common genes and DNA. The V and J calls here are based on TCRdb, not the publication. The sample table lists 200,000 to 250,000 distinct CDR3 sequences, around 18% of them with a count of one. Of the sample, about 20% falls within the top ten clones.

The rearrangement joined TRBV5-1 to TRBJ2-7; the junction holds 8 bases that match TRBD2. The receptor was isolated from a female donor with Graves disease. The sequences come from peripheral blood mononuclear cells (PBMCs), collected at new diagnosis, from a patient treated with antithyroid drugs. The nucleotides are TGCGCCAGCAGCTTGTCTAGCGGGCAAAGCTCCTACGAGCAGTACTTC. This sequence encodes CASSLSSGQSSYEQYF.